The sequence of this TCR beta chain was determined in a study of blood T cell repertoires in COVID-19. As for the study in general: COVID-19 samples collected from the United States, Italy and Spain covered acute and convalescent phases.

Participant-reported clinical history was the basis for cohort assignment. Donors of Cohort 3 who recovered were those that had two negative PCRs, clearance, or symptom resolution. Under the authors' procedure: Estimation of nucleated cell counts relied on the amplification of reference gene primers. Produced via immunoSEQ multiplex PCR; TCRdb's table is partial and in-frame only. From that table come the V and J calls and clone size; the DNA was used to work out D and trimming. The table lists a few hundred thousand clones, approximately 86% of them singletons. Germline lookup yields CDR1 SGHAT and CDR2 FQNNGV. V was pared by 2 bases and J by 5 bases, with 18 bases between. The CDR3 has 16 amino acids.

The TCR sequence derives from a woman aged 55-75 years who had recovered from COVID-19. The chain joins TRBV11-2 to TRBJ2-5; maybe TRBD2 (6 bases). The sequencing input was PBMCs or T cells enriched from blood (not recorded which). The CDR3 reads CASSLNPGGSGETQYF. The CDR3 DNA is TGTGCCAGCAGCTTAAACCCCGGGGGATCGGGCGAGACCCAGTACTTC.